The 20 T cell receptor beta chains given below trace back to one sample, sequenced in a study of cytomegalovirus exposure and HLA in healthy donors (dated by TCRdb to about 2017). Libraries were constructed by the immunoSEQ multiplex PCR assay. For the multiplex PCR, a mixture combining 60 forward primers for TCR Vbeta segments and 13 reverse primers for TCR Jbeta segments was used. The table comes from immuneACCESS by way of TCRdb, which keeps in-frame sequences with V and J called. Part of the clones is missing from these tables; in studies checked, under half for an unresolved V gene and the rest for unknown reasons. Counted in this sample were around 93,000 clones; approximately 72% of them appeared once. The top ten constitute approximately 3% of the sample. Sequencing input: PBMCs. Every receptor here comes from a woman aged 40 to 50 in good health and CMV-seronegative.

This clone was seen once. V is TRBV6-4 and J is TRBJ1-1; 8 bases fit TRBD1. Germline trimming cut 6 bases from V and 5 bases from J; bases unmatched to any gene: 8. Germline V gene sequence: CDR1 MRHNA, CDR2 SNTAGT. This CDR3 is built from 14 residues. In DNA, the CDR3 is TGTGCCAGCAGCCCCACAGGGGGACGGACTGAAGCTTTCTTT. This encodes CASSPTGGRTEAFF.

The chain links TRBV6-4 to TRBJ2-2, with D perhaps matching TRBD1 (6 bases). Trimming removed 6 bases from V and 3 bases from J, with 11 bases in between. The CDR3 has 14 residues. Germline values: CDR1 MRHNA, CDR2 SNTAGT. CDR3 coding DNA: TGTGCCAGCAGCAGGGGACAATACACCGGGGAGCTGTTTTTT. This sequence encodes CASSRGQYTGELFF.

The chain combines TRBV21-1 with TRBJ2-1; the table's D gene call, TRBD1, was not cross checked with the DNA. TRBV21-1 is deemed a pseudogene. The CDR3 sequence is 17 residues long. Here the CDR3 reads CASSKMWGQGPLVGQFF. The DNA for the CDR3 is TGTGCCAGCAGCAAAATGTGGGGACAAGGCCCCTTGGTAGGGCAGTTCTTC.

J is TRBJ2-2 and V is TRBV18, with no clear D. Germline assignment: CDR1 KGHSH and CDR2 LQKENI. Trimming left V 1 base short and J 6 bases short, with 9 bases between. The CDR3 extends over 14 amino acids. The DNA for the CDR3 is TGTGCCAGCTCACCACAATCGGGTCCCGGGGAGCTGTTTTTT. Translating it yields CASSPQSGPGELFF.

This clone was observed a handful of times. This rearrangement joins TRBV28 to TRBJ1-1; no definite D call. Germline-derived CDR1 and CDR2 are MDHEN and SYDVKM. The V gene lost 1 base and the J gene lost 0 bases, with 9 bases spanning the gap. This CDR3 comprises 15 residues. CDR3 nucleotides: TGTGCCAGCAGTTTATTTCCGGGAATGAACACTGAAGCTTTCTTT. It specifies CASSLFPGMNTEAFF.

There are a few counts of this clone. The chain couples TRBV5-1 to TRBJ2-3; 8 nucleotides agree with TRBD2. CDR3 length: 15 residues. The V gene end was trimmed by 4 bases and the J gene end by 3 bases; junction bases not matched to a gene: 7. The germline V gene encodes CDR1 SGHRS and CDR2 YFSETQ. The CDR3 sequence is CASSPSGLETDTQYF. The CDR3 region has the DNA TGCGCCAGCAGCCCTTCGGGACTAGAAACAGATACGCAGTATTTT.

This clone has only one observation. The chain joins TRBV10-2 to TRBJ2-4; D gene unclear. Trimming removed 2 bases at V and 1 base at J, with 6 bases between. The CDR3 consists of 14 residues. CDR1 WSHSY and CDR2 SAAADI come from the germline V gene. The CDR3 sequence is CASSEGAAKNIQYF. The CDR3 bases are TGCGCCAGCAGTGAGGGTGCGGCCAAAAACATTCAGTACTTC.

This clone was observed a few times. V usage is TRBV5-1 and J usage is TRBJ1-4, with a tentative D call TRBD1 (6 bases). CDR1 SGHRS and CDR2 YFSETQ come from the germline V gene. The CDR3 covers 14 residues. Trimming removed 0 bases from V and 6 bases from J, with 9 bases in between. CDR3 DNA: TGCGCCAGCAGCTTGGTTTCAGGGGATGAAAAACTGTTTTTT. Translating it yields CASSLVSGDEKLFF.

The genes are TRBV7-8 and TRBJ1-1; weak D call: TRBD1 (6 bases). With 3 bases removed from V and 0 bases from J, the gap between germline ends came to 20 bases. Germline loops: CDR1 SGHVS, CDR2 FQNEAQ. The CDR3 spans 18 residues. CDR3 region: CASSLGVSGGAMNTEAFF. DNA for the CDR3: TGTGCCAGCAGCTTGGGGGTGTCGGGGGGGGCTATGAACACTGAAGCTTTCTTT.

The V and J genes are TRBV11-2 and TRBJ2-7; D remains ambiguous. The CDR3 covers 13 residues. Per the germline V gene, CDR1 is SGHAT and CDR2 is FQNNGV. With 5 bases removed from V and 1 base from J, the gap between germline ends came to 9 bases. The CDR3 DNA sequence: TGTGCCAGCAGCCTTACTGATTCCTACGAGCAGTACTTC. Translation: CASSLTDSYEQYF.

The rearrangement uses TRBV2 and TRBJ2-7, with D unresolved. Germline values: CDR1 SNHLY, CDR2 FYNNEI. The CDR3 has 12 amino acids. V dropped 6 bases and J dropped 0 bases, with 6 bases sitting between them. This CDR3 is CASSQASYEQYF. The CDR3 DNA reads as TGTGCCAGCAGCCAAGCCTCCTACGAGCAGTACTTC.

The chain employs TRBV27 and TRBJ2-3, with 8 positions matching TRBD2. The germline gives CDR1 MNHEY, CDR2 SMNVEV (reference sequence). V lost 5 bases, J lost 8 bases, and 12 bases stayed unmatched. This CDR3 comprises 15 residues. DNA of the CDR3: TGTGCCAGCAGTACCCCTCGGGAGGGTCGGGGTACGCAGTATTTT. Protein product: CASSTPREGRGTQYF.

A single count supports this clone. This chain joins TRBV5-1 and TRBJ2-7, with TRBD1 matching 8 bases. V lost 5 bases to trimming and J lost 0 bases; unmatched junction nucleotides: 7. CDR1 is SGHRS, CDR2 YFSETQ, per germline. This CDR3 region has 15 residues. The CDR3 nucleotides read TGCGCCAGCAGACCCCTCGGACAGGGCTCCTACGAGCAGTACTTC. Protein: CASRPLGQGSYEQYF.

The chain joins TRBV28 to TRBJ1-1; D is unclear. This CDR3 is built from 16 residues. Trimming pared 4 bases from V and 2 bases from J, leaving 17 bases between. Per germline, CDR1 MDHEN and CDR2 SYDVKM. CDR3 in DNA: TGTGCCAGCAGTTACGAGATTGGCGGGTTAAACACTGAAGCTTTCTTT. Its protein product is CASSYEIGGLNTEAFF.

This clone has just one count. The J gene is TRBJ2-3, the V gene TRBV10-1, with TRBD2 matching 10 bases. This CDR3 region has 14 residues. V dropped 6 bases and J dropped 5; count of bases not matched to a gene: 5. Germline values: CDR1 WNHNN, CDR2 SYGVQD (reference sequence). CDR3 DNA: TGCGCCAGCAGAAGCGGGAGGGCCCAAGATACGCAGTATTTT. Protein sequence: CASRSGRAQDTQYF.

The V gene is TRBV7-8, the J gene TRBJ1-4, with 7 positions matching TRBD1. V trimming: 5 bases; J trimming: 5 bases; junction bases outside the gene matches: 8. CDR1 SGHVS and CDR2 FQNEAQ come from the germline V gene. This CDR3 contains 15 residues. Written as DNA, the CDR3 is TGTGCCAGCAGCCCAGGGGGGACTTCCAATGAAAAACTGTTTTTT. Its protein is CASSPGGTSNEKLFF.

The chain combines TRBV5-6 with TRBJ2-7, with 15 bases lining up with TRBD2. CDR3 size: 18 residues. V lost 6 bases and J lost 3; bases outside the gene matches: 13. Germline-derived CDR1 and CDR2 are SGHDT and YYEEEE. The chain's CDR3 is CASTSLGLAGGRIYEQYF. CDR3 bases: TGTGCCAGCACCTCACTTGGACTAGCGGGAGGGCGAATCTACGAGCAGTACTTC.

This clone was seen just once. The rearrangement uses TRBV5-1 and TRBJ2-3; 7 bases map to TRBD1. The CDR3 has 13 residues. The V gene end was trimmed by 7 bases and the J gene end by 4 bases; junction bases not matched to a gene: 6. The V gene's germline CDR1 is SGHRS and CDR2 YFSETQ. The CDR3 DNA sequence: TGCGCCAGCTCCACAGGGGTTGCAGATACGCAGTATTTT. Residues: CASSTGVADTQYF.

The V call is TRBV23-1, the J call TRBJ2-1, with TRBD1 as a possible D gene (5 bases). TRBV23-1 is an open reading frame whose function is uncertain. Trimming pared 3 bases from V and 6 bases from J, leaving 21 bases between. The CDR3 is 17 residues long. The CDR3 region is CASSHSQAQGLSNEQFF. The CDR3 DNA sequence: TGCGCCAGCAGTCATTCCCAGGCTCAGGGCCTGTCCAATGAGCAGTTCTTC.

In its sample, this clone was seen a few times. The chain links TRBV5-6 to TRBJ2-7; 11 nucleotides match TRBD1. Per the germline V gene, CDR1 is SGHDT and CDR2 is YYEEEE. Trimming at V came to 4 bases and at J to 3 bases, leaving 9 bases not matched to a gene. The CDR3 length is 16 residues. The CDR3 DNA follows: TGTGCCAGCAGCAGACTTGGGACAGGGGGACTCTACGAGCAGTACTTC. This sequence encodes CASSRLGTGGLYEQYF.